This T cell receptor beta chain was obtained from a study of blood T cell repertoires in COVID-19. Authors' analysis steps: Reference gene primer amplification yielded estimated nucleated cell counts. Only in-frame clones appear in the TCRdb table, and some are missing; sequencing was by immunoSEQ multiplex PCR. V, J and clone size are those of that table, while D and trimming were read from the DNA. The sample shows 140,000 to 150,000 clones, roughly 80% of them seen only once. Trimming removed 5 bases from V and 2 bases from J; junction bases left unmatched: 4. Germline V gene sequence: CDR1 MDHEN, CDR2 SYDVKM. The CDR3 has 15 amino acids.

Sequenced: peripheral blood. This sequence joins TRBV28 and TRBJ2-7; TRBD2 aligns across 12 bases. The sequence was obtained from a man aged 45-65 years with active or convalescent COVID-19. CDR3 in amino acids: CASSPLAGGAYEQYF. The CDR3 DNA sequence: TGTGCCAGCAGTCCACTAGCGGGAGGCGCCTACGAGCAGTACTTC.